The subject of this entry is one T cell receptor (beta chain). Original processing methods: It was from reference gene primer amplification that nucleated cell counts were estimated. TCRdb keeps only in-frame clones here, not all; method: immunoSEQ multiplex PCR. V and J calls and clone size are those listed in that table; D and trimming were worked out from the DNA. The sample shows 200,000 to 250,000 clones, 80% to 90% of them seen only once. The sample is drawn from a study of blood T cell repertoires in COVID-19. Study at large: The origin of the acute and convalescent COVID-19 samples was the United States, Italy and Spain. T cells, B-cell-depleted T cells, or PBMCs supplied cDNA or gDNA.

The sample taken for sequencing was peripheral blood. This TCR came from a woman between 50 and 59 years old with acute or convalescent COVID-19.

This chain's CDR3 is CATSRVYGELFF. The CDR3 DNA follows: TGTGCCACCAGCAGAGTTTACGGGGAGCTGTTTTTT. The rearrangement joins TRBV15 to TRBJ2-2; D gene unclear. CDR1 and CDR2 from the germline V gene are LNHNV and YYDKDF (reference sequence). Between the trimmed V and J ends, which lost 1 base and 7 bases, there was a span of 4 bases. This CDR3 region has 12 residues.